The rows below give T cell receptor beta chains drawn from one sample of a study of vaccination effects on CD4 cells after COVID-19. Their antigens remain unidentified. Using immunoSEQ multiplex PCR, the repertoire was profiled, and TCRdb retains in-frame clones only, with some absent. The table records roughly 52,000 clones, roughly 70% of them present only once. Sequenced here: CD4+ T cells from PBMCs cultured with SARS-CoV-2 spike peptides, sampled before COVID-19 vaccination. The receptors originated from a human donor who received a COVID-19 vaccine. The CDR3 runs from the conserved cysteine through the conserved F or W.

CASSDSLAATTYEQYF	TRBJ2-7	TRBV9	16
CAWSAGGGTDTQYF	TRBJ2-3	TRBV30	14
CASSQGLAGGLDTQYF	TRBJ2-3	TRBV3-1/TRBV3-2	16
CATSRALGTGSSTDTQYF	TRBJ2-3	TRBV15	18
CASRGRPGDEQFF	TRBJ2-1	TRBV5-1	13
CASSQGGRETQYF	TRBJ2-5	TRBV3-1/TRBV3-2	13
CASIGEVNTEAFF	TRBJ1-1	TRBV2	13
CASSRTAGTAVGGYTF	TRBJ1-2	TRBV4-2	16
CASSPISSYEQYF	TRBJ2-7	TRBV13	13
CASSPGLFYEQFF	TRBJ2-1	TRBV5-5	13
CASSITGYGYTF	TRBJ1-2	TRBV19	12
CASSLGLAGGPDTQYF	TRBJ2-3	TRBV5-1	16
CSVHPGGAYEQYF	TRBJ2-7	TRBV29-1	13
CASSSGTRNTIYF	TRBJ1-3	TRBV3-1/TRBV3-2	13
CSVARGSYNEQFF	TRBJ2-1	TRBV29-1	13
CATSDLGGQGTFMNTEAFF	TRBJ1-1	TRBV24-1	19
CASSLTVQWYEQYF	TRBJ2-7	TRBV28	14
CARSFRVGELFF	TRBJ2-2	TRBV5-3	12
CASSPGEGGVYGYTF	TRBJ1-2	TRBV9	15
CASSPGLAGAGEQYF	TRBJ2-7	TRBV18	15
CASSFLSAPLHF	TRBJ1-6	TRBV19	12
CASSRQGGNIQYF	TRBJ2-4	TRBV12-3/TRBV12-4	13
CSVEGDRGGNTIYF	TRBJ1-3	TRBV29-1	14
CASSLMGSSNEKLFF	TRBJ1-4	TRBV2	15
CASSQGTSGSYAYEQYF	TRBJ2-7	TRBV3-1/TRBV3-2	17
CASSPRTGESQETQYF	TRBJ2-5	TRBV5-1	16
CASSDSKVSGRRGYGYTF	TRBJ1-2	TRBV6-4	18
CASSQEGVLSGNTIYF	TRBJ1-3	TRBV4-1	16
CASSPSTGYGYTF	TRBJ1-2	TRBV18	13
CASSSQYNYGYTF	TRBJ1-2	TRBV5-6	13
CASSERQGNEQFF	TRBJ2-1	TRBV6-1	13
CASSLAAANTGELFF	TRBJ2-2	TRBV5-1	15
CASSLGWNQPQHF	TRBJ1-5	TRBV7-2	13
CAWRTLASGNTIYF	TRBJ1-3	TRBV30	14
CASSLGQPNTEAFF	TRBJ1-1	TRBV5-4	14
CASSPTGTGGISGANVLTF	TRBJ2-6	TRBV7-6	19
CASSYPGRNTEAFF	TRBJ1-1	TRBV6-2/TRBV6-3	14
CASSLRQGTPSYNSPLHF	TRBJ1-6	TRBV5-6	18
CAIQGSLNYGYTF	TRBJ1-2	TRBV10-3	13
CASSPGGQGKAFF	TRBJ1-1	TRBV5-1	13
CASSPVAYPSNTEAFF	TRBJ1-1	TRBV18	16
CASSNAGGILPETQYF	TRBJ2-5	TRBV18	16